This T cell receptor beta chain came from a study of T cell responses to AZD1222 COVID-19 vaccine. The data were produced by immunoSEQ multiplex PCR, yet TCRdb's version contains in-frame clones alone and is incomplete. The table shows some 22,000 clones, with 70% to 85% occurring only once. Study observations and caveats: Spike-specific TCRs gained breadth and depth after people received two AZD1222 doses. After the peak T cell response, and only then, were repertoires sampled. Donors were largely white British and mainly female; clonal diversity was possibly underestimated. Dominant CD4 TCR responses targeted spike regions 160-218 and 743-854.

This clone was seen a few times. Antigen unknown. One end of the junction varies from germline; a read error may be responsible. Material: peripheral blood, obtained on day 0 of AZD1222 vaccination. The receptor's source is an adult in good health.

The CDR3 loop reads CASSYSQTTKAFF. Written as DNA, the CDR3 is TGTGCCAGCAGTTACTCCCAGACCACTAAAGCTTTCTTT. The rearrangement joins TRBV6-6 to TRBJ1-1; D gene unclear. Germline CDR1 is MNHNY and CDR2 is SVGAGI (reference sequence). This CDR3 is built from 13 residues.